The clone carrying this T cell receptor (beta chain) was detected a few times. Germline V gene data show CDR1 as WNHNN and CDR2 as SYGVQD (reference sequence). The CDR3 has 13 amino acids. V shed 7 bases and J shed 1 base, with 10 bases lying between them. The data originate from a study of blood T cell repertoires in COVID-19. This table comes from immunoSEQ multiplex PCR, and its TCRdb copy is limited to in-frame clones, with some not included. The data show about 420,000 clones, with roughly 90% seen just once and 0.8% to 0.9% held by the top ten. The TCR was taken from a man younger than 35 with COVID-19, enrolled during active disease. The rearrangement joins TRBV10-1 to TRBJ1-1, with no clear D. The specimen was peripheral blood. The CDR3 region has the DNA TGCGCCAGCACCTACAGCAAGAACACTGAAGCTTTCTTT. Translating it yields CASTYSKNTEAFF.